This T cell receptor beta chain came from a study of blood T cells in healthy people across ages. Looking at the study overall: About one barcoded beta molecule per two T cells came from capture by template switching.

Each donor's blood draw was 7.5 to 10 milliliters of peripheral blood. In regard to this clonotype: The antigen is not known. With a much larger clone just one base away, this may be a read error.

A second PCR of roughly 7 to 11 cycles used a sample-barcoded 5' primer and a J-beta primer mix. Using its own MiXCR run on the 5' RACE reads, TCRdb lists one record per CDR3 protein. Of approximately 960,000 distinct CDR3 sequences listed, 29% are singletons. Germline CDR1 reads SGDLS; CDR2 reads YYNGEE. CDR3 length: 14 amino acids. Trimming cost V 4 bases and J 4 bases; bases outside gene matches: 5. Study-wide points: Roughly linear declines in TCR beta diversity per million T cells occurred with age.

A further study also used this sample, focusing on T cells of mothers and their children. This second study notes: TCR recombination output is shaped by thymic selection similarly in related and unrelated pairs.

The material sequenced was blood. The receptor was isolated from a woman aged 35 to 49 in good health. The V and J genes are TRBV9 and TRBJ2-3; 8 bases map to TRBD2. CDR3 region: CASSCSGVADTQYF. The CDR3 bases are TGTGCCAGCAGCTGTAGCGGGGTAGCAGATACGCAGTATTTT.